A single T cell receptor (beta chain) is shown here with its context. This specimen belongs to a study of Tregs in tolerant kidney transplant recipients. Assay: immunoSEQ multiplex PCR; the TCRdb copy retains only in-frame clones and omits some. The sample gives approximately 260,000 clones, about 80% of which show up once; over 0.5% is in the top ten. This sequence was found in a human donor in good health. The sample consisted of CD4+ T cells from blood.

The CDR3 loop reads CASSSTSPADTQYF. Written as DNA, the CDR3 is TGTGCCAGCAGTAGTACTAGCCCCGCAGATACGCAGTATTTT. The chain joins TRBV2 to TRBJ2-3; TRBD2 might be the D (6 bases). Germline CDR1 and CDR2: SNHLY and FYNNEI. Trimming removed 5 bases from V and 4 bases from J, with 13 bases in between. This CDR3 is built from 14 residues.